What follows describes a single T cell receptor beta chain. Its antigen specificity is not known. No quality values exist for individual bases; no much larger clone is one base distant. The data stem from a study of response to subunit inactivated influenza vaccine (dated by TCRdb to 2017 to 2018). Regarding the study in general: Deep quantitative T cell receptor repertoire profiling was used in the study to track responses to a trivalent subunit inactivated influenza vaccine. Broad study findings and their caveats: The authors suggested that each seasonal influenza vaccination may recruit only a limited number of new T cells.

The library was obtained by RT-PCR. Sequencing instrument: Illumina HiSeq 2500. TCRdb ran its own pipeline on the public reads, namely fastp trimming at Q25 and MiXCR clone calling, and kept in-frame beta chains. Every CDR3 protein is listed once, alongside the most common genes and DNA of its rows. The sample profile shows roughly 570,000 distinct CDR3 sequences; around 15% of them were found once. Approximately 10% of the sample comes from the top ten. The CDR3 has 15 amino acids, counting the end cysteine and phenylalanine. Left in the record is the CDR3 DNA by itself, 45 bases read in frame from the first base. V is shortened by 4 bases, J by 8 bases, and the region joining them spans 18 bases.

The sequence is built from TRBV12-3 or TRBV12-4 and TRBJ2-1; the best D guess is TRBD1, with 5 bases matching. This receptor was identified in a man aged 50 to 59 who received an inactivated influenza vaccine. Donor details come from another sample of the same person, matched by shared clones. The sample in question was PBMCs from blood, obtained 12 days after vaccination. The nucleotide sequence reads TGTGCCAGCAGTTCCGAGTGGGCAGGGCGGCATGAGCAGTTCTTC. Its product reads: CASSSEWAGRHEQFF.